Given below is one T cell receptor beta chain in context. Its antigen is not known. TCRdb keeps only in-frame clones here, not all; method: immunoSEQ multiplex PCR. The sample yields 150,000 to 190,000 clones, about nine tenths seen once. The CDR3 consists of 14 residues. Unmatched junction bases numbered 10, after V lost 6 bases and J lost 6 bases. CDR1 SQVTM and CDR2 ANQGSEA come from the germline V gene. These data are taken from a study of T cell responses to AZD1222 COVID-19 vaccine. The study's findings and limits: Regions 160-218 and 743-854 held dominance among vaccine-associated CD4 TCRs, which spanned spike. In a largely white British group with more females than males, clonal diversity was possibly underestimated.

Source: peripheral blood, taken on day 0 of AZD1222 vaccination. The J gene is TRBJ1-4, the V gene TRBV29-1; 7 bases fit TRBD1. The TCR comes from an adult in good health. The CDR3 sequence: CSVDDRVLHEKLFF. The CDR3 coding sequence is TGCAGCGTGGACGACAGGGTCCTTCATGAAAAACTGTTTTTT.